Following are 5 T cell receptor beta chains from one sample sequenced in a study of shared clonotypes between healthy human individuals. Data came from immunoSEQ multiplex PCR; TCRdb stores just in-frame clones and leaves some out. Of approximately 2.1 million clones listed, approximately 95% were seen once; the top ten hold about 0.41%. Input material: naive CD4+ T cells from PBMCs. The subset here: CD45RA+ positively selected. Receptor source: a young man in good health. Some clones in this sample may be carry-over from other donors' samples.

The rearrangement links TRBV7-2 to TRBJ2-2, with TRBD1 identical over 9 bases. Germline V CDR1 and CDR2: SGHTA, FQGNSA. The CDR3 extends over 17 amino acids. Unmatched junction bases numbered 10, after V lost 2 bases and J lost 6 bases. This CDR3 reads CASSLRARTGDAGELFF. In nucleotides, the CDR3 is TGTGCCAGCAGCTTACGGGCCCGGACAGGGGACGCCGGGGAGCTGTTTTTT.

J is TRBJ2-7 and V is TRBV7-8; possible D gene TRBD1, 5 bases. The CDR3 runs to 14 residues. V was shortened by 5 bases and J by 4 bases, with 15 bases between the two germline ends. Germline CDR1 SGHVS, CDR2 FQNEAQ. The CDR3 sequence: CASSIPGHVYEQYF. CDR3 coding DNA: TGTGCCAGCAGCATACCAGGACACGTATACGAGCAGTACTTC.

V gene TRBV6-6 combines with J gene TRBJ1-3; TRBD1 is a possible D gene (5 bases). The CDR3 consists of 14 residues. Germline values: CDR1 MNHNY, CDR2 SVGAGI (reference sequence). Between the trimmed V and J ends, which lost 4 bases and 3 bases, there was a span of 10 bases. The CDR3 sequence: CASSLQVVGNTIYF. The DNA of the CDR3 is TGTGCCAGCAGTTTACAGGTTGTTGGAAACACCATATATTTT.

This clone is a singleton in its sample. The CDR3: CASSTTGEDGYTF. The CDR3, as DNA: TGTGCCAGCAGCACGACGGGGGAAGATGGCTACACCTTC. The chain combines TRBV28 with TRBJ1-2, with D tentatively TRBD1 (5 bases). Germline CDR1 reads MDHEN; CDR2 reads SYDVKM. Between the trimmed V and J ends, which lost 6 bases and 6 bases, there was a span of 14 bases. The CDR3 runs to 13 residues.

This chain connects TRBV28 to TRBJ1-2; 9 nucleotides agree with TRBD1. Germline lookup yields CDR1 MDHEN and CDR2 SYDVKM. J gave up 8 bases and V 2 bases, and 6 bases lay outside the gene matches. This CDR3 is 14 amino acids long. CDR3 residues: CASSLTGTGWGYTF. In DNA form, the CDR3 reads TGTGCCAGCAGTTTAACCGGGACAGGGTGGGGCTACACCTTC.